This TCR beta chain is from a study of blood T cell repertoires in COVID-19. Whole-study context: Specimens from acute and convalescent COVID-19 originated in the United States, Italy and Spain. PBMCs, B-cell-depleted T cells, or T cells were the source of the cDNA or gDNA that made up the material.

Germline CDR1 reads MNHEY; CDR2 reads SVGAGI. This CDR3 comprises 12 residues. With 7 bases removed from V and 2 bases from J, the gap between germline ends came to 9 bases. Data came from immunoSEQ multiplex PCR; TCRdb stores just in-frame clones and leaves some out. The sample lists about 280,000 clones; around 87% were seen once. The receptor was derived from a woman aged 45-59 years who had recovered from COVID-19. V gene TRBV6-5 combines with J gene TRBJ2-7, with a weak D call TRBD2 (6 bases). The source material was peripheral blood. This CDR3 reads CASTGLTYEQYF. For the CDR3, the DNA is TGTGCCAGCACGGGACTGACCTACGAGCAGTACTTC.